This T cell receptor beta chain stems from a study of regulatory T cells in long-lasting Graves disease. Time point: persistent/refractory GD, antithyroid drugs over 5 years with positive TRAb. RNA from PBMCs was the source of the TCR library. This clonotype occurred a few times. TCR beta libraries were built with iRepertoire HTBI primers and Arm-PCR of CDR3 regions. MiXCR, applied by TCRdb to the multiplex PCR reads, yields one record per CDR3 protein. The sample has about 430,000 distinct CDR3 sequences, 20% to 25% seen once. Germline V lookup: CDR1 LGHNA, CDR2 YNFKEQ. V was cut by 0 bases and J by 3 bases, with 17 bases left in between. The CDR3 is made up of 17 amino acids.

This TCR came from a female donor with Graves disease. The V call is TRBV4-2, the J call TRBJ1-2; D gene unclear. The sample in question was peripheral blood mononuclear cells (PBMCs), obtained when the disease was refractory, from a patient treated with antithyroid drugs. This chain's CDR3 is CASSQDGSRQDYYGYTF. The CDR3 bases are TGTGCCAGCAGCCAAGACGGTTCAAGGCAGGACTACTATGGCTACACCTTC.